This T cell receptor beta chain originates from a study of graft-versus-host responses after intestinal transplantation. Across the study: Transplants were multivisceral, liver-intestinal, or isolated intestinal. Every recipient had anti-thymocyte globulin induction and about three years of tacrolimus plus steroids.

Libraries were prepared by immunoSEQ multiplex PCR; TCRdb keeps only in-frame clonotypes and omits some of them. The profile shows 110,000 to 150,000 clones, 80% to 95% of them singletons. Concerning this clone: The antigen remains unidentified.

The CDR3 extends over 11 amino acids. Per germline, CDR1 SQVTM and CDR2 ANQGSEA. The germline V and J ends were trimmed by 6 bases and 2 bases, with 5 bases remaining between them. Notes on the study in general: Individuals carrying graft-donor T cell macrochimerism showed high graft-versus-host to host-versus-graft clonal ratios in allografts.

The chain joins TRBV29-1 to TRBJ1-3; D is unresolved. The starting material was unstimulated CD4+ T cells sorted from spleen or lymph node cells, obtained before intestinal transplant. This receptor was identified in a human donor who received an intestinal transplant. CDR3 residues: CSVGTGNTIYF. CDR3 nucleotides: TGCAGCGTGGGAACTGGAAACACCATATATTTT.